Listed here are 24 T cell receptor beta chains from one sample, sequenced in a study of T cells in pancreatic ductal adenocarcinoma. TCRdb's copy holds only in-frame clones and misses some; the assay was immunoSEQ multiplex PCR. The table lists over 85,000 clones, 90% to 95% of them singletons. Surgery without prior neoadjuvant therapy was the treatment of the selected pancreatic ductal adenocarcinoma patients. The specimen sequenced was PBMCs. The receptor source for this set is a human donor with pancreatic ductal adenocarcinoma.

Comment on this clone: The same CDR3 can be traced to other DNA sequences in this sample. The chain couples TRBV5-1 to TRBJ2-7; weak D call: TRBD1 (5 bases). The CDR3 spans 12 residues. CDR1 and CDR2 (germline): SGHRS, YFSETQ. Trimming cost V 5 bases and J 4 bases, with 10 bases left between them. Here the CDR3 reads CASSSQGYEQYF. DNA for the CDR3: TGCGCCAGCAGTTCCCAGGGTTACGAGCAGTACTTC.

CDR3 amino acids: CASSWGTVNTEAFF. In DNA, the CDR3 is TGTGCCAGCTCATGGGGGACAGTAAACACTGAAGCTTTCTTT. This chain uses TRBV18 with TRBJ1-1; 7 bases map to TRBD1. Germline loops: CDR1 KGHSH, CDR2 LQKENI. V dropped 5 bases and J dropped 2; count of bases not matched to a gene: 5. The CDR3 loop spans 14 amino acids.

The J gene is TRBJ1-1, the V gene TRBV29-1; D is unresolved. The germline V gene encodes CDR1 SQVTM and CDR2 ANQGSEA. V was trimmed by 4 bases and J by 7 bases, leaving 16 bases between them. The CDR3 runs to 13 residues. DNA for the CDR3: TGCAGCGTTGGAGGCAGGACTCAGCTTGAAGCTTTCTTT. Translated: CSVGGRTQLEAFF.

This clone has a single count. The rearrangement links TRBV28 to TRBJ2-3; 8 bases map to TRBD2. The V gene end was trimmed by 7 bases and the J gene end by 5 bases; junction bases not matched to a gene: 14. The CDR3 sequence is 16 residues long. Per the germline V gene, CDR1 is MDHEN and CDR2 is SYDVKM. CDR3 amino acids: CASTQAGREVQDTQYF. As DNA, the CDR3 is TGTGCCAGCACTCAGGCGGGGCGGGAGGTCCAAGATACGCAGTATTTT.

The chain carries TRBV7-3 and TRBJ2-1; TRBD1 matches at 8 bases. The CDR3 runs 15 residues. Trimming removed 5 bases from V and 4 bases from J; junction bases left unmatched: 7. Germline lookup yields CDR1 SGHTA and CDR2 FQGTGA. The CDR3 reads CASSAQGAGYNEQFF. In nucleotides, the CDR3 is TGTGCCAGCAGCGCGCAGGGGGCAGGGTACAATGAGCAGTTCTTC. The entire variable domain, with the rest obtained from reference TRBV7-3 and TRBJ2-1, is as follows: GAGVSQTPSNKVTEKGKYVELRCDPISGHTALYWYRQSLGQGPEFLIYFQGTGAADDSGLPNDRFFAVRPEGSVSTLKIQRTERGDSAVYLCASSAQGAGYNEQFFGPGTRLTVL.

V gene TRBV19 combines with J gene TRBJ1-2; D may be TRBD1 (5 bases). V was cut by 3 bases and J by 4 bases, with 15 bases left in between. From germline, CDR1 is LNHDA and CDR2 SQIVND (reference sequence). The length of the CDR3 is 15 residues. The CDR3 reads CASSIGGKPSYGYTF. Written as DNA, the CDR3 is TGTGCCAGTAGTATCGGGGGGAAGCCTAGCTATGGCTACACCTTC.

The genes are TRBV11-3 and TRBJ2-4, with 7 bases identical to TRBD2. CDR1 is SGHNT and CDR2 is YENEEA in the germline V gene. The CDR3 length is 13 residues. V lost 0 bases, J lost 13 bases, and 6 bases stayed unmatched. CDR3 sequence: CASSLESTGLQYF. CDR3 sequence (DNA): TGTGCCAGCAGCTTAGAGAGCACGGGACTACAGTACTTC.

V gene TRBV20-1 combines with J gene TRBJ2-3; D may be TRBD2 (5 bases). Germline loops: CDR1 DFQATT, CDR2 SNEGSKA (reference sequence). The CDR3 runs to 11 residues. V gave up 5 bases and J gave up 6 bases, with 9 bases separating them. The CDR3 loop reads CSAYTRDTQYF. DNA of the CDR3: TGCAGTGCTTATACTAGGGATACGCAGTATTTT.

In this sample, this clone turned up once. The chain has TRBV4-2 and TRBJ2-7; 10 bases fit TRBD2. The V and J ends lost 1 base and 3 bases, in that order; junction bases with no gene match: 9. This CDR3 comprises 17 residues. From germline, CDR1 is LGHNA and CDR2 YNFKEQ. CDR3 DNA sequence: TGTGCCAGCAGCCAAGTGTCTAGCGGGAGTTTGGGCTACGAGCAGTACTTC. Residues: CASSQVSSGSLGYEQYF.

A single count supports this clone. The chain joins TRBV7-8 to TRBJ2-5, with a tentative D call TRBD2 (5 bases). In germline, CDR1 is SGHVS, CDR2 FQNEAQ. There are 13 residues in the CDR3. The V end lost 3 bases, the J end lost 5 bases, and 10 bases lay between the germline ends. The CDR3: CASSLGSMETQYF. The CDR3 DNA reads TGTGCCAGCAGCTTGGGGAGTATGGAGACCCAGTACTTC. The full variable domain, in which reference TRBV7-8 and TRBJ2-5 provide the parts outside the CDR3, is GAGVSQSPRYKVAKRGQDVALRCDPISGHVSLFWYQQALGQGPEFLTYFQNEAQLDKSGLPSDRFFAERPEGSVSTLKIQRTQQEDSAVYLCASSLGSMETQYFGPGTRLLVL.

The rearrangement joins TRBV5-1 to TRBJ2-1, with TRBD1 as a possible D gene (6 bases). The CDR3 runs 15 residues. Germline V gives CDR1 SGHRS, CDR2 YFSETQ. V lost 0 bases and J lost 9, with 16 bases in between. Written as DNA, the CDR3 is TGCGCCAGCAGCTTGGATAGTGTGAGGGGGAGTGAGCAGTTCTTC. It yields the protein CASSLDSVRGSEQFF. The full variable domain, completed using reference TRBV5-1 and TRBJ2-1, is KAGVTQTPRYLIKTRGQQVTLSCSPISGHRSVSWYQQTPGQGLQFLFEYFSETQRNKGNFPGRFSGRQFSNSRSEMNVSTLELGDSALYLCASSLDSVRGSEQFFGPGTRLTVL.

The gene calls are TRBV27 and TRBJ2-1, with 9 positions matching TRBD1. After removal of 6 bases from V and 8 bases from J, the junction contained 11 bases not matched to a gene. The CDR3 totals 15 residues. CDR1 is MNHEY, CDR2 SMNVEV, per germline (reference sequence). The CDR3 DNA is TGTGCCAGCAGCTCGCCTGGGACAGGGTACGATGAGCAGTTCTTC. Translated: CASSSPGTGYDEQFF.

The table lists this clone with a few counts. The V call is TRBV19, the J call TRBJ1-3; D remains ambiguous. This CDR3 has 16 amino acids. Germline values: CDR1 LNHDA, CDR2 SQIVND (reference sequence). V was shortened by 3 bases and J by 0 bases, with 12 bases between the two germline ends. This CDR3 is CASSITATSSGNTIYF. CDR3 sequence (DNA): TGTGCCAGTAGTATTACCGCCACGAGCTCTGGAAACACCATATATTTT.

This clone showed up just once. The rearrangement uses TRBV14 and TRBJ1-2; TRBD1 agrees at 9 bases. There are 13 residues in the CDR3. With V trimmed by 4 bases and J by 4 bases, 1 base remained unmatched. Germline assignment: CDR1 SGHDN and CDR2 FVKESK. The CDR3 here is CASSRQGGYGYTF. In DNA form, the CDR3 reads TGTGCCAGCAGCCGACAGGGGGGCTATGGCTACACCTTC. Full variable domain (missing parts from reference TRBV14 and TRBJ1-2): EAGVTQFPSHSVIEKGQTVTLRCDPISGHDNLYWYRRVMGKEIKFLLHFVKESKQDESGMPNNRFLAERTGGTYSTLKVQPAELEDSGVYFCASSRQGGYGYTFGSGTRLTVV.

The chain employs TRBV7-2 and TRBJ2-5, with D possibly matching TRBD2 (6 bases). CDR1 SGHTA and CDR2 FQGNSA come from the germline V gene. The CDR3 has 14 residues. Trimming shortened V by 5 bases and J by 5 bases, and 15 bases separated the two germline ends. The CDR3 nucleotides read TGTGCCAGCAGCCGGGACTGGGGCCCGGAGACCCAGTACTTC. Translating gives CASSRDWGPETQYF. The whole variable domain, filled in from reference TRBV7-2 and TRBJ2-5, reads GAGVSQSPSNKVTEKGKDVELRCDPISGHTALYWYRQSLGQGLEFLIYFQGNSAPDKSGLPSDRFSAERTGGSVSTLTIQRTQQEDSAVYLCASSRDWGPETQYFGPGTRLLVL.

The chain recombines TRBV7-9 with TRBJ2-5, with 14 bases matching TRBD2. Germline V lookup: CDR1 SEHNR, CDR2 FQNEAQ (reference sequence). This CDR3 contains 17 residues. The V gene end was trimmed by 6 bases and the J gene end by 2 bases; junction bases not matched to a gene: 8. The CDR3 protein is CASRHRLAGGRQETQYF. The CDR3 DNA is TGTGCCAGCAGGCACCGACTAGCGGGAGGGCGACAAGAGACCCAGTACTTC.

The chain couples TRBV5-1 to TRBJ2-2; D may be TRBD1 (6 bases). V lost 6 bases to trimming and J lost 2 bases, with 11 bases between them. Germline loops: CDR1 SGHRS, CDR2 YFSETQ. This CDR3 has 14 amino acids. The CDR3 region is CASTPGGNTGELFF. Written as DNA, the CDR3 is TGCGCCAGCACCCCTGGGGGCAACACCGGGGAGCTGTTTTTT.

V and J are TRBV19 and TRBJ2-7, with TRBD2 identical over 10 bases. This CDR3 comprises 16 residues. Germline CDR1 LNHDA, CDR2 SQIVND (reference sequence). V was clipped by 3 bases and J by 4 bases; unmatched bases: 9. The CDR3 sequence is CASSISASGSGYEQYF. As DNA, the CDR3 is TGTGCCAGTAGTATCTCGGCTAGCGGGAGTGGTTACGAGCAGTACTTC.

The chain recombines TRBV2 with TRBJ2-1; TRBD2 matches 11 bases. The CDR3 contains 15 residues. Germline CDR1 reads SNHLY; CDR2 reads FYNNEI. J lost 5 bases, V lost 6 bases, and 6 bases had no gene match. In DNA, the CDR3 is TGTGCCAGCAGATGGCTTAGCGGGAGGGACAATGAGCAGTTCTTC. Residues: CASRWLSGRDNEQFF.

The V and J genes are TRBV30 and TRBJ2-2; TRBD2 matches 9 bases. Germline V gene sequence: CDR1 GTSNPN, CDR2 SVGIG (reference sequence). V was clipped by 3 bases and J by 5 bases; unmatched bases: 16. The CDR3 sequence is 18 residues long. The CDR3 protein is CAWRENRGGLAWTGELFF. The CDR3 DNA reads TGTGCCTGGAGAGAAAACAGGGGAGGACTAGCGTGGACCGGGGAGCTGTTTTTT.

The chain combines TRBV21-1 with TRBJ2-7; no DNA check was done on the table's D call, TRBD2. TRBV21-1 is described as a pseudogene. The CDR3 covers 16 residues. The CDR3 sequence is CASSKIGLAGRYEQYF. DNA for the CDR3: TGTGCCAGCAGCAAAATCGGACTAGCGGGAAGATACGAGCAGTACTTC.

The DNA for the CDR3 is TGTGCCACGACCCGGGACAGGGGAGTGAAGACCCAGTACTTC. It yields the protein CATTRDRGVKTQYF. The V and J genes are TRBV15 and TRBJ2-5, with 10 positions matching TRBD1. Germline-derived CDR1 and CDR2 are LNHNV and YYDKDF (reference sequence). CDR3 length: 14 residues. Trimming took 9 bases from V and 6 from J; bases not matched to a gene: 10.

This chain connects TRBV10-3 to TRBJ1-5, with D unresolved. V dropped 2 bases and J dropped 5 bases, with 7 bases sitting between them. The CDR3 is 13 amino acids. Germline CDR1 reads ENHRY; CDR2 reads SYGVKD. For the CDR3, the DNA is TGTGCCATCAGTGAGGGGCAGGATCAGCCCCAGCATTTT. Translating gives CAISEGQDQPQHF.

V is TRBV19 and J is TRBJ1-5; D might be TRBD1 (5 bases). The germline V gene has CDR1 LNHDA and CDR2 SQIVND (reference sequence). The germline V and J ends were trimmed by 1 base and 7 bases, with 11 bases remaining between them. The CDR3 runs 14 residues. The CDR3 sequence is CASSIGAGIQPQHF. In nucleotides, the CDR3 is TGTGCCAGTAGTATAGGGGCAGGGATACAGCCCCAGCATTTT.